This TCR beta chain stems from a study of T cell responses to AZD1222 COVID-19 vaccine. The CDR3 is made up of 12 amino acids. Per the germline V gene, CDR1 is MNHNS and CDR2 is SASEGT. Clones were sequenced by immunoSEQ multiplex PCR, and TCRdb holds only the in-frame ones, with some missing. The sample has 150,000 to 200,000 clones, about 90% seen once; the top ten hold roughly 4%. This clone appeared once. One end of the junction varies from germline; a read error may be responsible. This chain connects TRBV6-1 to TRBJ2-5; D uncertain. Sequences were derived from peripheral blood, sampled 28 days after the second dose of the MenACWY control vaccine. The source is an adult who received the MenACWY meningococcal vaccine as a control. CDR3 amino acids: CASREVQETQYF. The CDR3 bases are TGTGCCAGCCGTGAGGTCCAAGAGACCCAGTACTTC.